This T cell receptor beta chain stems from a study of cytomegalovirus exposure and HLA in healthy donors. CDR3 length: 15 amino acids. Trimming took off 3 bases at V and 5 bases at J, with 14 bases between the two ends. Per the germline V gene, CDR1 is SGHTA and CDR2 is FQGNSA. The protocol was immunoSEQ multiplex PCR, while the TCRdb copy is restricted to in-frame clones and leaves out a portion. The sample records more than 300,000 clones, about nine tenths being singletons. The chain uses TRBV7-2 and TRBJ1-5; possible D gene TRBD1, 6 bases. The clonotype comes from a young woman in good health and CMV-seronegative. Sequencing input: PBMCs. The DNA for the CDR3 is TGTGCCAGCAGCTTCCGCAGGGGTCGGGATCAGCCCCAGCATTTT. Amino acid sequence: CASSFRRGRDQPQHF.